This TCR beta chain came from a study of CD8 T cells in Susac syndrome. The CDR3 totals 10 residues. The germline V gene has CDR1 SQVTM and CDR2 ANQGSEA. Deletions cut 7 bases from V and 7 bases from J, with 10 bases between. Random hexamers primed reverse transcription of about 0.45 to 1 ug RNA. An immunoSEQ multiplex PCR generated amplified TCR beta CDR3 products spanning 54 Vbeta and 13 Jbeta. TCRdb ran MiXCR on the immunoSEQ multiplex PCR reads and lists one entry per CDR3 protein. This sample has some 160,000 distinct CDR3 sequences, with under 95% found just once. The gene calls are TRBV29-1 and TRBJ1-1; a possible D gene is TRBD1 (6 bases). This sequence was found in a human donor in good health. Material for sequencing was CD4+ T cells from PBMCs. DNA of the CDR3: TGCAGCGCGAGGGACAATGAAGCTTTCTTT. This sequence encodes CSARDNEAFF.